This entry features one T cell receptor beta chain sequence. The antigen is undetermined. J lost 1 base, V lost 3 bases, and 5 bases had no gene match. Germline V gene sequence: CDR1 SGDLS, CDR2 YYNGEE. This CDR3 is built from 16 residues. Sequenced by immunoSEQ multiplex PCR; TCRdb stores in-frame clones only, minus some. Here the sample spans 77,000 or so clones, 75% to 95% being singletons. The data were taken from a study of T cell responses to AZD1222 COVID-19 vaccine. Study-level results: After the peak T cell response, and only then, were repertoires sampled.

Material: peripheral blood, obtained 28 days after the second AZD1222 dose. This clonotype was sampled from an adult who received the AZD1222 COVID-19 vaccine. The V and J genes are TRBV9 and TRBJ2-3; 10 positions match TRBD1. CDR3 coding DNA: TGTGCCAGCAGCGAGACAGGGGGCTCGGGCACAGATACGCAGTATTTT. It encodes CASSETGGSGTDTQYF.